These T cell receptor beta chains were read from a single sample in a study of shared T cell receptors in the human thymus. TCRdb keeps only in-frame clones here, not all; method: immunoSEQ multiplex PCR. The data hold 700,000 to 750,000 clones, with approximately 85% observed a single time. The same sample was also used in a study of human thymus T cells.

Sequenced material: thymocytes. The receptors derive from a girl under three years old with a congenital heart defect. Both conserved end residues are part of each CDR3. Each record gives: D gene, J gene, V gene, clone size, CDR3 protein, CDR3 DNA. The D gene is left open where the match is weak. Expanded clones get a size class; other rows say once, few or many, or leave the size out.

>NA|TRBJ1-2|TRBV19|NA
CASSTLVAGEWSDGYTF
TGTGCCAGTAGTACCCTCGTGGCAGGGGAATGGTCTGATGGCTACACCTTC
>NA|TRBJ2-3|TRBV15|NA
CATSRDPPGIARAQYF
TGTGCCACCAGCAGAGACCCCCCCGGCATAGCTCGTGCGCAGTATTTT
>TRBD1|TRBJ1-2|TRBV4-3|NA
CASSAKGVDRVDGYTF
TGCGCCAGCAGTGCAAAGGGGGTGGACAGGGTGGATGGCTACACCTTC
>NA|TRBJ1-2|TRBV29-1|NA
CSASTRRGGYTF
TGCAGCGCCTCAACCCGGAGAGGTGGCTACACCTTC
>NA|TRBJ2-3|TRBV18|NA
CASLRLGTDTQYF
TGTGCCAGCCTCCGACTAGGCACAGATACGCAGTATTTT
>TRBD1|TRBJ1-1|TRBV11-2|NA
CASSPRGTADSMNTEAFF
TGTGCCAGCAGCCCGAGGGGGACAGCCGATTCAATGAACACTGAAGCTTTCTTT
>TRBD1|TRBJ1-2|TRBV28|once
CASSRDREGYTF
TGTGCCAGCAGTAGGGACAGGGAAGGCTACACCTTC
>NA|TRBJ2-1|TRBV6-5|once
CASSYSGRSSYNEQFF
TGTGCCAGCAGTTACTCGGGGCGAAGCTCCTACAATGAGCAGTTCTTC
>NA|TRBJ2-3|TRBV2|NA
CASSTGLRSYSTSTDTQYF
TGTGCCAGCAGTACGGGACTGCGATCTTACAGTACTAGCACAGATACGCAGTATTTT
>NA|TRBJ1-1|TRBV7-2|few
CASSLISRTTLNTEAFF
TGTGCCAGCAGCTTGATATCTCGGACTACCTTGAACACTGAAGCTTTCTTT
>TRBD1|TRBJ1-6|TRBV4-1|NA
CASSRQGRLNSPLHF
TGCGCCAGCAGCCGACAGGGTCGGTTAAATTCCCCCCTCCACTTT
>NA|TRBJ1-2|TRBV5-1|NA
CASRLTGIYGYTF
TGCGCCAGCAGACTTACAGGGATCTATGGCTACACCTTC
>NA|TRBJ1-5|TRBV6-5|NA
CASSLTPGNQPQHF
TGTGCCAGCAGCCTCACCCCAGGGAATCAGCCCCAGCATTTT
>TRBD1|TRBJ1-2|TRBV9|once
CASSVVGGGDRVDRGYTF
TGTGCCAGCAGCGTAGTAGGAGGGGGGGACAGGGTTGATCGTGGCTACACCTTC
>NA|TRBJ2-7|TRBV6-5|NA
CASSPRQSNYEQYF
TGTGCCAGCAGTCCCCGACAGTCTAACTACGAGCAGTACTTC
>TRBD1|TRBJ1-2|TRBV7-9|NA
CASSLNRGIANYGYTF
TGTGCCAGCAGCTTGAACAGGGGGATAGCTAACTATGGCTACACCTTC
>TRBD1|TRBJ1-1|TRBV19|NA
CASSRSSAGGQETEAFF
TGTGCCAGTAGCCGATCCTCGGCAGGGGGACAAGAGACTGAAGCTTTCTTT